The 10 T cell receptor beta chains given below trace back to one sample, sequenced in a study of CD8 T cells in Susac syndrome. The authors reverse transcribed about 0.5 to 1 ug RNA with random hexamers. One entry per CDR3 protein results from TCRdb running MiXCR on the immunoSEQ multiplex PCR reads. The sample records some 400,000 distinct CDR3 sequences, more than 70% being singletons. The material sequenced was CD8+ T cells from PBMCs. These receptor sequences come from a human donor with multiple sclerosis.

This clonotype was counted a single time. This chain connects TRBV30 to TRBJ1-1; unclear D gene. CDR1 and CDR2 from the germline V gene are GTSNPN and SVGIG (reference sequence). The CDR3 runs to 12 residues. V gave up 2 bases and J gave up 6 bases, with 10 bases separating them. CDR3 nucleotide sequence: TGTGCCTGGAGTAAGGCGGCGCCTGAAGCTTTCTTT. Protein sequence: CAWSKAAPEAFF.

This clonotype has more than one count but fewer than ten. The chain carries TRBV20-1 and TRBJ1-1; no firm D call. The CDR3 has 14 residues. Germline V gives CDR1 DFQATT, CDR2 SNEGSKA (reference sequence). The V end lost 0 bases, the J end lost 2 bases, and 10 bases lay between the germline ends. This CDR3 reads CSARDREANTEAFF. Written as DNA, the CDR3 is TGCAGTGCTAGAGATCGTGAAGCAAACACTGAAGCTTTCTTT.

The chain couples TRBV30 to TRBJ1-2, with 10 positions matching TRBD1. V shed 3 bases and J 4 bases; nucleotides not matched to a gene: 8. There are 15 residues in the CDR3. From germline, CDR1 is GTSNPN and CDR2 SVGIG (reference sequence). CDR3 DNA: TGTGCCTGGAGCGGGGGACAGGGGCCCCGCTATGGCTACACCTTC. Translated, it gives CAWSGGQGPRYGYTF.

V and J are TRBV5-4 and TRBJ2-1, with TRBD1 as a possible D gene (6 bases). The CDR3 extends over 15 amino acids. Trimming pared 0 bases from V and 4 bases from J, leaving 11 bases between. Per the germline V gene, CDR1 is SGHNT and CDR2 is YYREEE (reference sequence). CDR3 in DNA: TGTGCCAGCAGCTTGGGGGTGGGACAATACAATGAGCAGTTCTTC. This gives the protein CASSLGVGQYNEQFF.

The chain combines TRBV19 with TRBJ2-4; D is unclear. Trimming took off 7 bases at V and 8 bases at J, with 27 bases between the two ends. Germline CDR1 and CDR2: LNHDA and SQIVND (reference sequence). The CDR3 consists of 17 residues. CDR3 DNA: TGTGCCAGTATCCATTGGACCGAAGATAAAAGTCGGTACATTCAGTACTTC. As protein: CASIHWTEDKSRYIQYF. Complete variable domain (other parts from reference TRBV19 and TRBJ2-4): DGGITQSPKYLFRKEGQNVTLSCEQNLNHDAMYWYRQDPGQGLRLIYYSQIVNDFQKGDIAEGYSVSREKKESFPLTVTSAQKNPTAFYLCASIHWTEDKSRYIQYFGAGTRLSVL.

The chain combines TRBV6-5 with TRBJ1-1; maybe TRBD1 (5 bases). Germline CDR1 reads MNHEY; CDR2 reads SVGAGI. The CDR3 runs to 14 residues. V was shortened by 7 bases and J by 1 base, with 13 bases between the two germline ends. CDR3 in amino acids: CASKYAGTNTEAFF. The CDR3 DNA reads as TGTGCCAGCAAATACGCCGGGACGAACACTGAAGCTTTCTTT.

The CDR3 coding sequence is TGTGCCAGCAGTTACGGGTCGGCAGAACTCTGGGACACTGAAGCTTTCTTT. Protein sequence: CASSYGSAELWDTEAFF. The chain recombines TRBV6-2 or TRBV6-3 with TRBJ1-1, with D unresolved. The germline V and J ends were trimmed by 2 bases and 3 bases, with 19 bases remaining between them. The CDR3 has 17 amino acids. Germline assignment: CDR1 MNHEY and CDR2 SVGEGT.

This chain connects TRBV12-3 or TRBV12-4 to TRBJ1-2; 7 bases map to TRBD1. The CDR3 totals 14 residues. J lost 3 bases, V lost 6 bases, and 7 bases had no gene match. CDR3: CASRPGTDYYGYTF. In DNA form, the CDR3 reads TGTGCCAGCAGGCCCGGGACAGACTACTATGGCTACACCTTC.

The genes are TRBV30 and TRBJ2-7; a possible D gene is TRBD1 (7 bases). Germline CDR1 is GTSNPN and CDR2 is SVGIG (reference sequence). V lost 5 bases and J 2 bases, leaving 13 bases between the germline ends. The CDR3 has 13 amino acids. The DNA of the CDR3 is TGTGCCTGGGGGGCGGGACAGACCTACGAGCAGTACTTC. Its translation is CAWGAGQTYEQYF. Together with reference TRBV30 and TRBJ2-7, the CDR3 gives the full variable domain: SQTIHQWPATLVQPVGSPLSLECTVEGTSNPNLYWYRQAAGRGLQLLFYSVGIGQISSEVPQNLSASRPQDRQFILSSKKLLLSDSGFYLCAWGAGQTYEQYFGPGTRLTVT.

Worth noting for this clonotype: A junction boundary mismatches the germline segment, possibly from a read error. V is TRBV30 and J is TRBJ2-2; D ambiguous. The germline V gene encodes CDR1 GTSNPN and CDR2 SVGIG (reference sequence). The CDR3 consists of 14 residues. CDR3 region: CARSPDGNTGELFF. The CDR3 DNA reads as TGTGCCCGGAGCCCCGATGGGAACACCGGGGAGCTGTTTTTT.